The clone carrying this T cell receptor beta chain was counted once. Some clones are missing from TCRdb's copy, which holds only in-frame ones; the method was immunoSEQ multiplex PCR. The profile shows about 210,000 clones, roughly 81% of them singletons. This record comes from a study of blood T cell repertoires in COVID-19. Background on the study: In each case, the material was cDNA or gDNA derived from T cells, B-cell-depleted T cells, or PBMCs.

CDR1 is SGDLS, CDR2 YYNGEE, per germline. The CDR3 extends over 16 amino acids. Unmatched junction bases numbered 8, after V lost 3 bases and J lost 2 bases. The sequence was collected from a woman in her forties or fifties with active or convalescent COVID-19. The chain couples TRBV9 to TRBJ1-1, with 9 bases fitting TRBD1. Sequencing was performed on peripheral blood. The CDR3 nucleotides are TGTGCCAGCAGCGAGGGACAGGGAGTAGTTAACACTGAAGCTTTCTTT. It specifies CASSEGQGVVNTEAFF.